This T cell receptor beta chain was sequenced for a study of CD8 T cells in Susac syndrome (dated by TCRdb to 2018 to 2020). With respect to the entire study: Among the sequenced Susac syndrome patients, six had clinically active disease and fewer than 10 were in clinical remission. At blood withdrawal, Susac syndrome patients were either therapy-naive, taking corticosteroids (in some cases with IVIg as well), or taking IVIg alone. Whether CD8+ T cell activation and differentiation in Susac syndrome was antigen driven was tested using repertoire sequencing. What the authors observed across the whole study: In patients with Susac syndrome, the CD4+ T cell repertoire showed no detectable clonal expansion. The number of individuals in the TCR sequencing and HLA analysis was recognized as being relatively small.

RNA was extracted using the RNeasy kit, and roughly 0.5 to 1 ug of the RNA was reverse transcribed with random hexamers. TCR beta CDR3 regions were amplified with the immunoSEQ multiplex PCR assay covering 54 Vbeta and 13 Jbeta segments. To correct PCR amplification bias, a synthetic template baseline was used for both primer optimization and computational correction. The source study handled its data this way. Only productive sequences were kept, with reads annotated to V, D and J genes according to IMGT and analyzed in immunoSEQ Analyzer. Clonality was calculated as one minus the Shannon entropy normalized by log2 of the number of productive unique sequences. For each patient and control, public and private clones were evaluated within the 100 most prevalent clones. Clones were defined as Susac-specific when absent from the healthy and MS cohorts, from 1,000 to 1,100 published viral clones and from other ImmuneACCESS disease sequences. TCRdb itself trimmed the public reads at Q25 with fastp, ran MiXCR and retained productive beta chains. Each CDR3 protein appears once, grouped with its most common genes and DNA. The authors' filters were not applied to this entry. This sample is represented by 71,000 or so distinct CDR3 sequences; 90% to 95% of them were singletons. About 0.14% of the sample is taken by the ten largest.

From the cysteine through the phenylalanine, the CDR3 covers 14 amino acids. CDR3 DNA only is kept here, 42 bases in frame from base 1. Germline trimming amounts to 4 bases on V and 10 bases on J, with 5 as the count of junction bases outside the gene matches. Taken from the germline V gene (reference sequence), the CDR1 and CDR2 loops are LGHDT and YNNKEL. Peripheral blood CD8+ and CD4+ T cells from healthy donors, Susac syndrome patients and multiple sclerosis patients were profiled using high-throughput TCR beta sequencing. The Susac syndrome patients fulfilled recently defined diagnostic criteria for either definite or probable disease. Bulk CD8+ and CD4+ T cells were purified by magnetic negative isolation, while CD8+ TEMRA cells were enriched using FACS. Blood was collected in EDTA tubes and processed within 24 hours, with PBMCs isolated through density gradient centrifugation. PBMCs intended for TCR sequencing were frozen in liquid nitrogen and were later thawed in a 37 degrees C water bath. The sorted or isolated CD4+, CD8+ and CD8+ TEMRA cells reached a purity of at least 90%.

On this clonotype itself: This clone's antigen is unknown. It has no much larger one-base neighbor in the sample; base qualities were not kept.

The sequence links TRBV3-1 to TRBJ1-6, with 9 bases matching TRBD1. The sequence came from a human donor with Susac syndrome. Sequencing used CD4+ T cells from PBMCs. The DNA sequence reads TGTGCCAGCAGCCCACAGGGGGCTAAGTCACCCCTCCACTTT. Its translation reads: CASSPQGAKSPLHF. Where the CDR3 stops, the reference TRBV3-1 and TRBJ1-6 genes take over; the full variable domain is DTAVSQTPKYLVTQMGNDKSIKCEQNLGHDTMYWYKQDSKKFLKIMFSYNNKELIINETVPNRFSPKSPDKAHLNLHINSLELGDSAVYFCASSPQGAKSPLHFGNGTRLTVT.